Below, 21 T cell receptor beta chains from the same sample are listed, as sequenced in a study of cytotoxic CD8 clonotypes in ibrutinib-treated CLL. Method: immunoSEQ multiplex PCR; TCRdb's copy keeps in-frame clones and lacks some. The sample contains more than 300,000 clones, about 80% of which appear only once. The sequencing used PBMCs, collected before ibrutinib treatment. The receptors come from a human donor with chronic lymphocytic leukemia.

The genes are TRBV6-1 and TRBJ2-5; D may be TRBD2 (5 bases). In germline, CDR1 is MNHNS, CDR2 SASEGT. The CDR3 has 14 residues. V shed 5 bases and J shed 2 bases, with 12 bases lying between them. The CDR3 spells CASSTPGSQETQYF. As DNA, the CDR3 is TGTGCCAGCAGTACACCGGGAAGTCAAGAGACCCAGTACTTC.

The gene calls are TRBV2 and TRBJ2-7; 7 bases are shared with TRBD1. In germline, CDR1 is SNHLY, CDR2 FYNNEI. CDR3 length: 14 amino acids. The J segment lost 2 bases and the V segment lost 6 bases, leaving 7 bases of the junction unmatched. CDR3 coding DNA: TGTGCCAGCAGATCCGGGACAGCCACCTACGAGCAGTACTTC. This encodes CASRSGTATYEQYF.

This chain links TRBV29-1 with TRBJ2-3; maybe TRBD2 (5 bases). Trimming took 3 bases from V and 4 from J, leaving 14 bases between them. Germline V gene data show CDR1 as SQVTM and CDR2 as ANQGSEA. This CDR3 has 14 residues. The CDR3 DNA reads TGCAGCGTTGATCAACGGGATCGGGCAGATACGCAGTATTTT. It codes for CSVDQRDRADTQYF.

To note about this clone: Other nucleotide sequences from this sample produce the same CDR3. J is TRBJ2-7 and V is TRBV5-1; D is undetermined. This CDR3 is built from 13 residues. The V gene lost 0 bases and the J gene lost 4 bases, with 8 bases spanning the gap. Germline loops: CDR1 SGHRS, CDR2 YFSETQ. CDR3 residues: CASSLAPAYEQYF. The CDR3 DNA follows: TGCGCCAGCAGCTTGGCCCCTGCATACGAGCAGTACTTC.

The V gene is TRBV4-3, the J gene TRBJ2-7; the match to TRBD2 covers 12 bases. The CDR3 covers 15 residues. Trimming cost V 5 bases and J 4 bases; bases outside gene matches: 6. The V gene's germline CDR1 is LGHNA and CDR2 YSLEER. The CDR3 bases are TGCGCCAGCAGCAAGACGACTAGCGGGGGATACGAGCAGTACTTC. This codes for CASSKTTSGGYEQYF.

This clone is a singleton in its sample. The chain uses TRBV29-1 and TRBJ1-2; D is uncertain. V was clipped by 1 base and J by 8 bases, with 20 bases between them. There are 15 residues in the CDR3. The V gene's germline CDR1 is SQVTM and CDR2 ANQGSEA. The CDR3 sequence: CSVEAPEHLEGGYTF. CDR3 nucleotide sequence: TGCAGCGTTGAAGCACCGGAACACCTAGAGGGAGGCTACACCTTC.

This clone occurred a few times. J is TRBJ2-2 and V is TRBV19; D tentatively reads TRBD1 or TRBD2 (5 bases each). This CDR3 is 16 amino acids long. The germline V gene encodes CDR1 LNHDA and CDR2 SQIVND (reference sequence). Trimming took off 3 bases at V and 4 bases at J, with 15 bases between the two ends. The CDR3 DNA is TGTGCCAGTAGTATTTTGGGACCCGGCGGCACCGGGGAGCTGTTTTTT. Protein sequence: CASSILGPGGTGELFF.

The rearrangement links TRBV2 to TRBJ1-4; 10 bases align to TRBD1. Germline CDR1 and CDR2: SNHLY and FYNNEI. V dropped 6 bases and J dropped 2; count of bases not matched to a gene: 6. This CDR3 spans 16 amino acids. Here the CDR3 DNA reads TGTGCCAGCAGACGACAGGGGGCAAACACTAATGAAAAACTGTTTTTT. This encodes CASRRQGANTNEKLFF. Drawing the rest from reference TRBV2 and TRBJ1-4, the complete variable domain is EPEVTQTPSHQVTQMGQEVILRCVPISNHLYFYWYRQILGQKVEFLVSFYNNEISEKSEIFDDQFSVERPDGSNFTLKIRSTKLEDSAMYFCASRRQGANTNEKLFFGSGTQLSVL.

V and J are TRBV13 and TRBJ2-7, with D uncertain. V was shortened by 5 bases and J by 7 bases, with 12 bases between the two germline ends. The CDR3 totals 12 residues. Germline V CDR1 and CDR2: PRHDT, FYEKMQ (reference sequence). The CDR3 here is CASSPKLGEQYF. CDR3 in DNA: TGTGCCAGCAGCCCCAAGTTGGGTGAGCAGTACTTC.

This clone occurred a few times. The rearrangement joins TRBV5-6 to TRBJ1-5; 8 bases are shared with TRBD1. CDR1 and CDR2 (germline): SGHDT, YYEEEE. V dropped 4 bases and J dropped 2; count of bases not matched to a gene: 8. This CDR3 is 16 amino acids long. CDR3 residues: CASSGQGATGNQPQHF. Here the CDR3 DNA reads TGTGCCAGCAGCGGGCAGGGGGCGACGGGCAATCAGCCCCAGCATTTT.

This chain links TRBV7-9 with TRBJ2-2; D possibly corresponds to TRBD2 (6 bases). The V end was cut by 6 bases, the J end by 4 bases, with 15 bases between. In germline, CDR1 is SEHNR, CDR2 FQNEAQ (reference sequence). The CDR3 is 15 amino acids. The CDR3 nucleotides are TGTGCCAGCAGTACCGCTGCGGGATTCACCGGGGAGCTGTTTTTT. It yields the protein CASSTAAGFTGELFF.

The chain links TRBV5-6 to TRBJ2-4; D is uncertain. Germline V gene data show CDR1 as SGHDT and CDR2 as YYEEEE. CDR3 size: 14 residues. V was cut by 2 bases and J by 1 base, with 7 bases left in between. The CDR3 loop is CASSLTEAKNIQYF. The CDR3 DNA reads TGTGCCAGCAGCTTAACGGAGGCCAAAAACATTCAGTACTTC.

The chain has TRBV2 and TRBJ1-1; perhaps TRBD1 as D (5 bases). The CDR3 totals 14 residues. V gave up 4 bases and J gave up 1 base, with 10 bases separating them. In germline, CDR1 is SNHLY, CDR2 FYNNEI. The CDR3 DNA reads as TGTGCCAGCAGTGTCGACAGAACGAACACTGAAGCTTTCTTT. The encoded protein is CASSVDRTNTEAFF.

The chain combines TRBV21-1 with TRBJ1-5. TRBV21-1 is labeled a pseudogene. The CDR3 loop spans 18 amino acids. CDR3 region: CASSKGFRVRGSNQPQHF. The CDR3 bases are TGTGCCAGCAGCAAAGGGTTCAGGGTACGGGGTAGCAATCAGCCCCAGCATTTT.

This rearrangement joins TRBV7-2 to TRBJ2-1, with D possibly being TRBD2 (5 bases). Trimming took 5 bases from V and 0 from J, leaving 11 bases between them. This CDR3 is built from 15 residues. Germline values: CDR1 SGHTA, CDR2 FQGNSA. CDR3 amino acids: CASSRVGSSYNEQFF. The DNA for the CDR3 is TGTGCCAGCAGCCGTGTGGGGAGCTCCTACAATGAGCAGTTCTTC. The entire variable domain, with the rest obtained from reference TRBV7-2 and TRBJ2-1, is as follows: GAGVSQSPSNKVTEKGKDVELRCDPISGHTALYWYRQSLGQGLEFLIYFQGNSAPDKSGLPSDRFSAERTGGSVSTLTIQRTQQEDSAVYLCASSRVGSSYNEQFFGPGTRLTVL.

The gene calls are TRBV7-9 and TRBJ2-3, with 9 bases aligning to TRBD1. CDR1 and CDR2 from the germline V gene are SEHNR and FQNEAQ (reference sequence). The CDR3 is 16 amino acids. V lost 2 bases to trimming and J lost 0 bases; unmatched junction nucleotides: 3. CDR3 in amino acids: CASSLWDRVSTDTQYF. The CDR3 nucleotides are TGTGCCAGCAGCTTATGGGACAGGGTTAGCACAGATACGCAGTATTTT.

This chain's CDR3 is CAWTPTRSYEQYF. The CDR3 region has the DNA TGTGCCTGGACCCCGACTAGAAGCTACGAGCAGTACTTC. The chain couples TRBV30 to TRBJ2-7; D possibly corresponds to TRBD2 (6 bases). Trimming took 4 bases from V and 3 from J, leaving 13 bases between them. This CDR3 contains 13 residues. Germline assignment: CDR1 GTSNPN and CDR2 SVGIG (reference sequence).

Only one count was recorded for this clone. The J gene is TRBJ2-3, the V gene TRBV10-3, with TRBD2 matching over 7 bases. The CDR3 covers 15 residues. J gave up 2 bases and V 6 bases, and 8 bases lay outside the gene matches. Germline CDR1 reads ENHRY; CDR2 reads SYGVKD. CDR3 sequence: CAISGLGVDTDTQYF. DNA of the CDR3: TGTGCCATCAGCGGACTAGGAGTAGACACAGATACGCAGTATTTT.

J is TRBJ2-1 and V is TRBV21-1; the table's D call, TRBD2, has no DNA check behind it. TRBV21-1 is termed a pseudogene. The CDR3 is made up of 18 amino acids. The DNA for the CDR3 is TGTGCCAGCAGCAAAGACGGCACACCCGGGAGATTCTACAATGAGCAGTTCTTC. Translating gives CASSKDGTPGRFYNEQFF.

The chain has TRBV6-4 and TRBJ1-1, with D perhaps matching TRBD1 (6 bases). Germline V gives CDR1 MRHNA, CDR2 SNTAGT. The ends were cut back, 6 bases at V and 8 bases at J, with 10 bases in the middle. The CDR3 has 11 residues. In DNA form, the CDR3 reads TGTGCCAGCAGACAGGGTCTGGAAGCTTTCTTT. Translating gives CASRQGLEAFF.

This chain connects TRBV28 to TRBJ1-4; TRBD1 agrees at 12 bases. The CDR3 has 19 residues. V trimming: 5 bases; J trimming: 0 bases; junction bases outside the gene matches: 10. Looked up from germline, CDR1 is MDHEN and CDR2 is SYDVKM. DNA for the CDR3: TGTGCCAGCAGTGTTACCGGGACAGGGGGCCGGACAACTAATGAAAAACTGTTTTTT. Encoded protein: CASSVTGTGGRTTNEKLFF.